This T cell receptor (beta chain) was retrieved from a study of T cell responses to AZD1222 COVID-19 vaccine. Study findings and constraints: Unmutated variant regions are reportedly the target of nearly half of TCRs that are spike-specific. Clonal diversity was possibly underestimated; the donors were predominantly white British and more often female. Baseline seropositives among AZD1222 recipients totaled only six.

Sequenced by immunoSEQ multiplex PCR; TCRdb stores in-frame clones only, minus some. The data contain about 180,000 clones, around 90% of them seen just once; the ten biggest clones take up roughly a quarter. In regard to this clone: Its specificity is unknown.

Germline CDR1 reads MGHRA; CDR2 reads YSYEKL. This CDR3 comprises 13 residues. With V trimmed by 0 bases and J by 7 bases, 3 bases remained unmatched. The receptor was isolated from an adult who received the AZD1222 COVID-19 vaccine. The specimen comprised peripheral blood, sampled 28 days after the second AZD1222 dose. The chain recombines TRBV4-1 with TRBJ2-7; 7 nucleotides align to TRBD2. The CDR3 DNA sequence: TGCGCCAGCAGCCAAGAAGCGGGATTAGAGCAGTACTTC. Amino acid sequence: CASSQEAGLEQYF.